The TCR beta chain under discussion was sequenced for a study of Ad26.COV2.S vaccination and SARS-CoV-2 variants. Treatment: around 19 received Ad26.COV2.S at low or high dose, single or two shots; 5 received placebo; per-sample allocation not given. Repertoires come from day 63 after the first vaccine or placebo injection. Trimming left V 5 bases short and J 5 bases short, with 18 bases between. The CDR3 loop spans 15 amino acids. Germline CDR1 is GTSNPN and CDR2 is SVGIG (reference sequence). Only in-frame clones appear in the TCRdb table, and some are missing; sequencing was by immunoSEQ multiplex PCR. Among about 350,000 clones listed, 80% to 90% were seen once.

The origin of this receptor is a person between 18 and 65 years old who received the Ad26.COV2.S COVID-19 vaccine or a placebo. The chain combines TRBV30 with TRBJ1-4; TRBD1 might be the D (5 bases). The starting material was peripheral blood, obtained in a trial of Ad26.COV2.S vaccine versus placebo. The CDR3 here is CAWGGKGPLNEKLFF. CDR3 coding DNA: TGTGCCTGGGGGGGGAAGGGTCCCCTGAATGAAAAACTGTTTTTT.